This T cell receptor (beta chain) was captured by sequencing in a study of blood T cell repertoires in COVID-19 (dated by TCRdb to about 2020). Background for the entire study: Samples covering the acute and convalescent phases of COVID-19 were provided by collaborators in the United States, Italy and Spain. The material from the prospective study consisted of cDNA or gDNA derived from T cells, B-cell-depleted T cells, or PBMCs. The dataset comprised deeply sampled blood TCRbeta repertoires from subjects exposed to, actively infected with, or recovered from COVID-19. The repertoires were made available in a free public database intended to serve as a resource for research on the immune response to SARS-CoV-2. The samples were drawn from two sources: the first 160 participants of the ongoing ImmuneRACE study, and 1,000 to 1,500 subjects contributed by 6 global collaborators. Sample metadata almost always included a de-identified subject ID, COVID-19 status, age in years and sex. Where available, HLA class I and class II types were obtained from metadata supplied by the sample provider rather than from assay-based typing. The paper's findings and limits, for the study overall: How much clinical and demographic metadata was included differed by source and by participant, and the metadata was provided uncurated.

On this clone itself: It lacks a known antigen. There are no base qualities to consult, and no much larger clone falls within one base.

TCRbeta CDR3 regions were amplified from genomic DNA using the immunoSEQ Assay, a bias-controlled multiplex PCR. The paper's data handling went like this. The number of nucleated cells in each sample was estimated from the amplification of reference gene primers within the assay. Sequence reads were collapsed and filtered to measure the absolute abundance of every unique TCRbeta CDR3 rearrangement. Productive Simpson clonality was computed per sample as the square root of Simpson's diversity index over productive rearrangements. The immuneACCESS repertoire file appears here via TCRdb, limited to in-frame rearrangements. These files lack a portion of the clones; in checked studies, under half of the deficit traces to unresolved V genes, and the cause of the others is not known. D and trimming come from the DNA, and the V and J calls and clone size come from that table. This sample has a few hundred thousand clones in its table, and around 88% of those were observed once. The ten largest clones take up roughly 1.9% of the sample.

A second Seattle source provided samples from volunteer blood donors who had recovered from COVID-19. Each collaborating institution followed its own protocols to collect whole blood in K2EDTA tubes. For TCRbeta analysis, collaborators shipped samples as frozen whole blood, isolated PBMCs, or DNA extracted from either of those sample types. CDR1 and CDR2 (SGHAT, FQNNGV) derive from the germline V gene. The CDR3 runs 15 residues from the cysteine to the phenylalanine. The entry retains the CDR3 DNA only, 45 bases that are in frame from base 1. Unmatched junction bases come to 3, with V trimmed by 1 base and J by 5 bases.

This TCR derives from a woman in her twenties or thirties who had recovered from COVID-19. The chain is encoded by TRBV11-2 joined to TRBJ2-5, with 11 bases aligning to TRBD2. Sequenced material: peripheral blood. The CDR3 region reads CASSLVVAGGETQYF. The DNA is TGTGCCAGCAGCTTAGTTGTAGCGGGAGGGGAGACCCAGTACTTC.